Below are 28 T cell receptor beta chains sequenced from a single sample in a study of blood T cell repertoires in COVID-19. Clones were read by immunoSEQ multiplex PCR, and TCRdb kept only the in-frame ones, dropping some. This sample yields 300,000 to 400,000 clones, of which about 86% are seen a single time; just over 7% belongs to the top ten. The sequencing sample was made of peripheral blood. The receptors were gathered from a woman in her sixties or seventies with COVID-19, enrolled during active disease.

This clone occurred a few times. This chain connects TRBV11-3 to TRBJ2-1, with D unresolved. The CDR3 has 14 amino acids. Germline values: CDR1 SGHNT, CDR2 YENEEA. Trimming stripped 1 base from V and 4 bases from J, with 8 bases between. The CDR3 DNA sequence: TGTGCCAGCAGCTTAGGGCGAGCGTACAATGAGCAGTTCTTC. This codes for CASSLGRAYNEQFF.

CDR3 in DNA: TGTGCCAGCAGTTACTCCAAAGAAGCTTTCTTT. This gives the protein CASSYSKEAFF. This chain uses TRBV6-5 with TRBJ1-1, with no clear D. The length of the CDR3 is 11 residues. Trimming shortened V by 0 bases and J by 8 bases, and 4 bases separated the two germline ends. The germline CDR1 and CDR2 sequences are MNHEY and SVGAGI.

The chain combines TRBV13 with TRBJ1-2, with 7 positions matching TRBD1. CDR3 size: 14 residues. CDR1 is PRHDT and CDR2 is FYEKMQ in the germline V gene (reference sequence). J was trimmed by 0 bases and V by 7 bases; bases with no gene match: 5. This chain's CDR3 is CASTQQGTNYGYTF. CDR3 nucleotide sequence: TGTGCCAGCACCCAACAGGGGACTAACTATGGCTACACCTTC.

The chain is built from TRBV9 and TRBJ2-7; 11 nucleotides match TRBD2. V shed 4 bases and J 1 base; nucleotides not matched to a gene: 13. The germline V gene encodes CDR1 SGDLS and CDR2 YYNGEE. The CDR3 is 18 amino acids. The CDR3 DNA sequence: TGTGCCAGCAGCCCACTCGTTGGAGCTAGCGGGGGGTCCTACGAGCAGTACTTC. Residues: CASSPLVGASGGSYEQYF.

The chain employs TRBV10-1 and TRBJ2-1; 9 nucleotides match TRBD2. After removal of 11 bases from V and 12 bases from J, the junction contained 11 bases not matched to a gene. The CDR3 covers 12 residues. In germline, CDR1 is WNHNN, CDR2 SYGVQD (reference sequence). DNA of the CDR3: TGCGCCGCACTAGCGGGTGGGGGCGCGCAGTTCTTC. The encoded protein is CAALAGGGAQFF.

This chain joins TRBV27 and TRBJ2-3, with D uncertain. V was trimmed by 2 bases and J by 0 bases, leaving 9 bases between them. This CDR3 region has 15 residues. The germline V gene encodes CDR1 MNHEY and CDR2 SMNVEV (reference sequence). The CDR3 sequence: CASSLMGSSTDTQYF. In DNA, the CDR3 is TGTGCCAGCAGTTTAATGGGCTCTAGCACAGATACGCAGTATTTT.

This chain links TRBV29-1 with TRBJ1-1; 8 nucleotides line up with TRBD1. Germline lookup yields CDR1 SQVTM and CDR2 ANQGSEA. With V trimmed by 8 bases and J by 5 bases, 13 bases remained unmatched. The CDR3 extends over 14 amino acids. The CDR3 is CSFPRTGSGTEAFF. CDR3 sequence (DNA): TGCAGCTTTCCCCGGACAGGGTCGGGGACTGAAGCTTTCTTT.

The CDR3 loop reads CASSTKGDFGYTF. Written as DNA, the CDR3 is TGTGCCAGCAGCACAAAAGGGGACTTTGGCTACACCTTC. The chain employs TRBV21-1 and TRBJ1-2. TRBV21-1 is marked as a pseudogene. The CDR3 loop spans 13 amino acids.

The chain uses TRBV11-2 and TRBJ2-7, with 9 bases fitting TRBD1. This CDR3 region has 15 residues. J lost 3 bases, V lost 3 bases, and 6 bases had no gene match. The germline V gene has CDR1 SGHAT and CDR2 FQNNGV. CDR3 nucleotides: TGTGCCAGCAGCTTTGGACAGGGGTCTTTCTACGAGCAGTACTTC. It translates to CASSFGQGSFYEQYF.

The V call is TRBV28, the J call TRBJ2-5; 9 positions match TRBD1. The CDR3 runs 13 residues. The junction had 0 bases not matched to a gene; V was cut back by 4 bases and J by 3 bases. Germline CDR1 is MDHEN and CDR2 is SYDVKM. CDR3 residues: CASSWDREETQYF. DNA for the CDR3: TGTGCCAGCAGTTGGGACAGGGAAGAGACCCAGTACTTC. The whole variable domain, remainder taken from reference TRBV28 and TRBJ2-5, is DVKVTQSSRYLVKRTGEKVFLECVQDMDHENMFWYRQDPGLGLRLIYFSYDVKMKEKGDIPEGYSVSREKKERFSLILESASTNQTSMYLCASSWDREETQYFGPGTRLLVL.

V usage is TRBV11-3 and J usage is TRBJ2-5, with D hard to call. Trimming removed 3 bases at V and 3 bases at J, with 8 bases between. The CDR3 has 13 residues. The germline CDR1 and CDR2 sequences are SGHNT and YENEEA. Here the CDR3 reads CASSFSPEETQYF. For the CDR3, the DNA is TGTGCCAGCAGCTTTTCGCCAGAAGAGACCCAGTACTTC.

The chain recombines TRBV7-3 with TRBJ2-1; TRBD1 might be the D (6 bases). V was clipped by 5 bases and J by 3 bases, with 14 bases between them. The CDR3 covers 15 residues. Germline V gives CDR1 SGHTA, CDR2 FQGTGA. CDR3 coding DNA: TGTGCCAGCAGCCCCAGCAGGGACAACTACAATGAGCAGTTCTTC. Protein product: CASSPSRDNYNEQFF.

This sequence joins TRBV19 and TRBJ1-3; D is possibly TRBD1 (5 bases). Germline values: CDR1 LNHDA, CDR2 SQIVND (reference sequence). This CDR3 comprises 12 residues. Trimming removed 3 bases from V and 8 bases from J, with 8 bases in between. CDR3 sequence: CASSIGGHTIYF. DNA of the CDR3: TGTGCCAGTAGTATCGGGGGACACACCATATATTTT.

This chain connects TRBV19 to TRBJ2-7; D is uncertain. Germline CDR1 is LNHDA and CDR2 is SQIVND (reference sequence). The CDR3 covers 15 residues. Trimming pared 3 bases from V and 6 bases from J, leaving 18 bases between. Written as DNA, the CDR3 is TGTGCCAGTAGTATTGATGGCAGGCAGGCAGGCGAGCAGTACTTC. Residues: CASSIDGRQAGEQYF.

The J gene is TRBJ2-2, the V gene TRBV7-3; perhaps TRBD1 as D (7 bases). CDR1 and CDR2 from the germline V gene are SGHTA and FQGTGA. V was clipped by 5 bases and J by 4 bases, with 17 bases between them. The CDR3 loop spans 16 amino acids. CDR3 residues: CASSLPAGQTTGELFF. The CDR3 DNA sequence: TGTGCCAGCAGCCTCCCCGCGGGACAGACCACCGGGGAGCTGTTTTTT.

The V and J genes are TRBV9 and TRBJ2-7; a possible D gene is TRBD1 (6 bases). Looked up from germline, CDR1 is SGDLS and CDR2 is YYNGEE. Trimming pared 1 base from V and 2 bases from J, leaving 10 bases between. This CDR3 spans 14 amino acids. As DNA, the CDR3 is TGTGCCAGCAGCGTACGCGCAGGGGCCTACGAGCAGTACTTC. Translating it yields CASSVRAGAYEQYF.

The chain has TRBV29-1 and TRBJ2-1; unclear D gene. The V end lost 4 bases, the J end lost 5 bases, and 12 bases lay between the germline ends. Germline CDR1 SQVTM, CDR2 ANQGSEA. The CDR3 runs to 13 residues. The CDR3 loop reads CSVVGGNHNEQFF. CDR3 in DNA: TGCAGCGTTGTAGGCGGTAACCACAATGAGCAGTTCTTC.

The chain employs TRBV7-2 and TRBJ2-2; D unclear. The CDR3 runs 12 residues. Trimming cost V 6 bases and J 3 bases, with 5 bases left between them. Germline CDR1 is SGHTA and CDR2 is FQGNSA. CDR3 sequence: CASSHDTGELFF. Written as DNA, the CDR3 is TGTGCCAGCAGTCATGACACCGGGGAGCTGTTTTTT.

The chain recombines TRBV19 with TRBJ2-2; 7 nucleotides agree with TRBD1. CDR1 is LNHDA, CDR2 SQIVND, per germline (reference sequence). V lost 5 bases and J lost 1; bases outside the gene matches: 4. This CDR3 has 15 amino acids. DNA of the CDR3: TGTGCCAGTAGTCCCTGGGACAGGAACACCGGGGAGCTGTTTTTT. Translation: CASSPWDRNTGELFF.

The chain couples TRBV27 to TRBJ2-1, with D possibly being TRBD2 (6 bases). The V end lost 1 base, the J end lost 9 bases, and 10 bases lay between the germline ends. Germline CDR1 is MNHEY and CDR2 is SMNVEV (reference sequence). CDR3 length: 13 amino acids. The CDR3 bases are TGTGCCAGCAGTTTATTCCGCGGGGTTGAGCAGTTCTTC. Amino acid sequence: CASSLFRGVEQFF.

This chain links TRBV7-3 with TRBJ2-1, with D possibly TRBD2 on 7 matching bases. CDR1 is SGHTA, CDR2 FQGTGA, per germline. The V and J ends lost 5 bases and 4 bases respectively, with 24 bases between them. The CDR3 is made up of 18 amino acids. The CDR3 sequence: CASSPSGGATGSYNEQFF. In DNA form, the CDR3 reads TGTGCCAGCAGCCCCAGTGGGGGGGCCACGGGTTCTTACAATGAGCAGTTCTTC.

The chain combines TRBV7-3 with TRBJ2-5; 10 bases match TRBD2. Germline CDR1 SGHTA, CDR2 FQGTGA. With V trimmed by 5 bases and J by 5 bases, 2 bases remained unmatched. This CDR3 contains 13 residues. The CDR3 loop reads CASSPSGGETQYF. The CDR3 DNA sequence: TGTGCCAGCAGCCCTAGCGGGGGCGAGACCCAGTACTTC.

J is TRBJ2-7 and V is TRBV27; TRBD1 agrees at 7 bases. Per the germline V gene, CDR1 is MNHEY and CDR2 is SMNVEV (reference sequence). V lost 5 bases and J lost 5; bases outside the gene matches: 12. CDR3 length: 15 amino acids. DNA of the CDR3: TGTGCCAGCAGTCCCTCCATGACAGGGTCTCACGAGCAGTACTTC. It specifies CASSPSMTGSHEQYF.

The chain uses TRBV5-1 and TRBJ2-5, with D perhaps matching TRBD2 (6 bases). CDR1 is SGHRS and CDR2 is YFSETQ in the germline V gene. Deletions cut 3 bases from V and 2 bases from J, with 14 bases between. CDR3 length: 15 residues. The CDR3 reads CASSWGSSGQETQYF. The CDR3 DNA reads as TGCGCCAGCAGCTGGGGCTCGAGCGGGCAAGAGACCCAGTACTTC.

Note on this clone: Other DNA sequences in the same sample also yield this CDR3. The chain employs TRBV19 and TRBJ1-1, with 11 nucleotides matching TRBD1. The ends lost 3 bases at V and 4 bases at J; junction bases unmatched: 1. The CDR3 has 14 residues. CDR1 LNHDA and CDR2 SQIVND come from the germline V gene (reference sequence). The chain's CDR3 is CASSIGQGATEAFF. The DNA of the CDR3 is TGTGCCAGTAGTATCGGACAGGGGGCCACTGAAGCTTTCTTT.

About this clone itself: The junction differs from germline at one of its ends, possibly a read error. V usage is TRBV6-1 and J usage is TRBJ1-2, with 9 positions matching TRBD1. Germline CDR1 and CDR2: MNHNS and SASEGT. This CDR3 has 18 residues. CDR3 loop: CASGESGQGLEPHYGYTF. The CDR3 DNA reads as TGTGCCAGCGGTGAATCGGGACAGGGCCTCGAACCGCATTATGGCTACACCTTC.

V gene TRBV4-3 combines with J gene TRBJ2-5; no definite D call. The V gene lost 0 bases and the J gene lost 1 base, with 15 bases spanning the gap. In germline, CDR1 is LGHNA, CDR2 YSLEER. There are 17 residues in the CDR3. CDR3 in DNA: TGCGCCAGCAGCCAAGAATTCTCAGGCGCCGGCCAAGAGACCCAGTACTTC. This sequence encodes CASSQEFSGAGQETQYF.

The gene calls are TRBV7-2 and TRBJ1-2, with 7 bases aligning to TRBD1. V lost 4 bases to trimming and J lost 8 bases; unmatched junction nucleotides: 13. The CDR3 totals 15 residues. Germline assignment: CDR1 SGHTA and CDR2 FQGNSA. The CDR3 protein is CASSSDSTTGQGYTF. For the CDR3, the DNA is TGTGCCAGCAGCTCCGACTCTACGACAGGGCAAGGCTACACCTTC.